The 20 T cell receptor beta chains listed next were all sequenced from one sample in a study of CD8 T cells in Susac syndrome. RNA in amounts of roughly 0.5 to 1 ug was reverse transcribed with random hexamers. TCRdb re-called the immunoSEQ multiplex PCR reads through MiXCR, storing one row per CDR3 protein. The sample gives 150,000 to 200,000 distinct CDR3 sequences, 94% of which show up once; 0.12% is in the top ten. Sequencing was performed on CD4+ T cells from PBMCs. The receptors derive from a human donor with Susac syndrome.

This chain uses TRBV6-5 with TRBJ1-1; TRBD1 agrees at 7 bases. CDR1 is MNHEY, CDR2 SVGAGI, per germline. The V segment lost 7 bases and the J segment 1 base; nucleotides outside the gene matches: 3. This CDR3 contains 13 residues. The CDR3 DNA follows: TGTGCCAGCAAGGGACAGCCGAACACTGAAGCTTTCTTT. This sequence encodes CASKGQPNTEAFF.

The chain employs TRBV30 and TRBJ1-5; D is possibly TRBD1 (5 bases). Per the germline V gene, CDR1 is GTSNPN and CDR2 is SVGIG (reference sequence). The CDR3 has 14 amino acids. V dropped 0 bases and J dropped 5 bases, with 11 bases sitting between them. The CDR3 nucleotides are TGTGCCTGGAGTGTAGCCAGGGAGTATCAGCCCCAGCATTTT. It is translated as CAWSVAREYQPQHF. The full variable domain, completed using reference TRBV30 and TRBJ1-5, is SQTIHQWPATLVQPVGSPLSLECTVEGTSNPNLYWYRQAAGRGLQLLFYSVGIGQISSEVPQNLSASRPQDRQFILSSKKLLLSDSGFYLCAWSVAREYQPQHFGDGTRLSIL.

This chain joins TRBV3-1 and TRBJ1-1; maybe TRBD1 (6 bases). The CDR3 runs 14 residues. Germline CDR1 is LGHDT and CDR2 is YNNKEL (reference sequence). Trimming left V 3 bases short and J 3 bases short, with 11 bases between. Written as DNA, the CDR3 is TGTGCCAGCAGCCAGGGACACCGCCACACTGAAGCTTTCTTT. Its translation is CASSQGHRHTEAFF.

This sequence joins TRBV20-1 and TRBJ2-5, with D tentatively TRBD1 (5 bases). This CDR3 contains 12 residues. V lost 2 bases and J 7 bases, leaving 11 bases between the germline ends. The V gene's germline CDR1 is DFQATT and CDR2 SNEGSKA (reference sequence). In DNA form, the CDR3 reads TGCAGTGCTAGACAGGGATTTGGGACCCAGTACTTC. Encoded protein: CSARQGFGTQYF.

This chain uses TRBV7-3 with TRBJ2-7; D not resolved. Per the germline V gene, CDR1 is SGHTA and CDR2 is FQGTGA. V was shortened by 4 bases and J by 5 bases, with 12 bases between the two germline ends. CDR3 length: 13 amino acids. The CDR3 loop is CASSSPTRDEQYF. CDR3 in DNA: TGTGCCAGCAGCTCCCCGACCCGAGACGAGCAGTACTTC.

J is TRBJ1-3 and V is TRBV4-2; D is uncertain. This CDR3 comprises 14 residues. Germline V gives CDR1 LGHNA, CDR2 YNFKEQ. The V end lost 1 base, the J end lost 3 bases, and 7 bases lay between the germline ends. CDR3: CASSQGQDGNTIYF. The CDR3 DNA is TGTGCCAGCAGCCAAGGGCAGGATGGAAACACCATATATTTT.

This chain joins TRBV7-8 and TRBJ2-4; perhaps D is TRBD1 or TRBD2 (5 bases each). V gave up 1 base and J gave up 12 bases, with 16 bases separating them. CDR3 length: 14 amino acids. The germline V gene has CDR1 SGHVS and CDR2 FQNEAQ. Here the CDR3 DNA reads TGTGCCAGCAGCTTAGGTGGGACCCGCCAGCCTCAGTACTTC. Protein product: CASSLGGTRQPQYF.

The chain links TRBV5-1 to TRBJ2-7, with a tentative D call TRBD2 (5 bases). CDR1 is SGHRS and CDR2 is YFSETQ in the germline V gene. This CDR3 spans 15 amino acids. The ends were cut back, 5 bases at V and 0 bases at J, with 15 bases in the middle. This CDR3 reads CASSRGSVSSYEQYF. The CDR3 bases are TGCGCCAGCAGTCGGGGAAGTGTAAGCTCCTACGAGCAGTACTTC.

CDR3 amino acids: CASSPTSGDNEQFF. The CDR3 nucleotides are TGTGCCAGCTCCCCGACGAGCGGCGACAATGAGCAGTTCTTC. The V call is TRBV18, the J call TRBJ2-1; possibly TRBD2 for D (5 bases). Deletions cut 6 bases from V and 5 bases from J, with 14 bases between. This CDR3 spans 14 amino acids. Germline V gene sequence: CDR1 KGHSH, CDR2 LQKENI.

The CDR3 DNA is TGTGCCAGCACACAAGACCCCTCTGGGGCCAACGTCCTGACTTTC. It encodes CASTQDPSGANVLTF. J is TRBJ2-6 and V is TRBV6-5; D not resolved. V was clipped by 7 bases and J by 0 bases, with 10 bases between them. The CDR3 is 15 amino acids. Looked up from germline, CDR1 is MNHEY and CDR2 is SVGAGI.

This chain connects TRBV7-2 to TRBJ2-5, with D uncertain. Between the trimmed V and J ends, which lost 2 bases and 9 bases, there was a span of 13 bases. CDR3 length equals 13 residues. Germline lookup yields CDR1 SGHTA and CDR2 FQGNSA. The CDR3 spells CASSLSLRAAQYF. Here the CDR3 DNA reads TGTGCCAGCAGCTTAAGCTTACGGGCCGCCCAGTACTTC.

The CDR3 sequence is CASSQGGLLGGTQYF. The CDR3 DNA is TGCGCCAGCAGCCAAGGGGGACTTCTGGGCGGGACCCAGTACTTC. J is TRBJ2-5 and V is TRBV4-3, with D possibly being TRBD2 (6 bases). Germline CDR1 and CDR2: LGHNA and YSLEER. Trimming pared 1 base from V and 7 bases from J, leaving 16 bases between. The length of the CDR3 is 15 residues.

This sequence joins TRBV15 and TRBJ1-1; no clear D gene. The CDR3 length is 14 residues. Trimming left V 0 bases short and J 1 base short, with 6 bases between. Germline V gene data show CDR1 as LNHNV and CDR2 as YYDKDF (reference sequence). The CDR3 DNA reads TGTGCCACCAGCAGAGATTATGGGAACACTGAAGCTTTCTTT. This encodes CATSRDYGNTEAFF.

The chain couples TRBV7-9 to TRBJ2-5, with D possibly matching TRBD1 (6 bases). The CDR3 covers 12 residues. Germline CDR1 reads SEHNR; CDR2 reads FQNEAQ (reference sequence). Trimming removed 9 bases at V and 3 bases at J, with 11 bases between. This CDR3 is CASEGVEETQYF. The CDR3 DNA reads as TGTGCCAGTGAGGGGGTTGAAGAGACCCAGTACTTC. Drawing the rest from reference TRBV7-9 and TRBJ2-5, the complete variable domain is DTGVSQNPRHKITKRGQNVTFRCDPISEHNRLYWYRQTLGQGPEFLTYFQNEAQLEKSRLLSDRFSAERPKGSFSTLEIQRTEQGDSAMYLCASEGVEETQYFGPGTRLLVL.

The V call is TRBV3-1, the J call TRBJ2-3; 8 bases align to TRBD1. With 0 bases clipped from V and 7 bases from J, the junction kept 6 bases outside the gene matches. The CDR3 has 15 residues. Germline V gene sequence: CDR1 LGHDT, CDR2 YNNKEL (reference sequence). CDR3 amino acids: CASSQDRGLINTQYF. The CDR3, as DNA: TGTGCCAGCAGCCAAGACAGGGGGCTGATAAATACGCAGTATTTT.

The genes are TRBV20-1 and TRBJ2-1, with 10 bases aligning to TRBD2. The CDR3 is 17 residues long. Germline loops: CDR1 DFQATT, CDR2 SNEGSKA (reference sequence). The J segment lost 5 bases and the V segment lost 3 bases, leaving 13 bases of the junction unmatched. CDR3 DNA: TGCAGTGCTAGCCGGTCCAAACTAGCGGGGCTTCACAATGAGCAGTTCTTC. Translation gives CSASRSKLAGLHNEQFF.

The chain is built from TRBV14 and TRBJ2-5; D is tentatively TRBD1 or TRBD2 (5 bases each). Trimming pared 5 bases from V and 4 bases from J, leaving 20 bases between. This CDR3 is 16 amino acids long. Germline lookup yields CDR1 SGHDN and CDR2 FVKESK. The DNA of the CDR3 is TGTGCCAGCAGCATCGGAAGGCAGTGGGGGACAGAGACCCAGTACTTC. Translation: CASSIGRQWGTETQYF.

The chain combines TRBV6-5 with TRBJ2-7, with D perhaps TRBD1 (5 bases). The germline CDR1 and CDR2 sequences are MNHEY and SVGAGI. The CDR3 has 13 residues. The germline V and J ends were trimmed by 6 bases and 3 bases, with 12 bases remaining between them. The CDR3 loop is CASRVHQGYEQYF. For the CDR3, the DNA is TGTGCCAGCAGGGTCCACCAGGGCTACGAGCAGTACTTC.

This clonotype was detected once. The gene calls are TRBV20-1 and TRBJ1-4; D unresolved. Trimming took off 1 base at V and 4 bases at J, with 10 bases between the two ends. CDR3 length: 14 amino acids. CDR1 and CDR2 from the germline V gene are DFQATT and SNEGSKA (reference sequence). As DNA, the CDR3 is TGCAGTGCTAGAGTTGTAGGACGTAATGAAAAACTGTTTTTT. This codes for CSARVVGRNEKLFF.

In nucleotides, the CDR3 is TGTGCCAGCAGTCACAACCCAAGCGGACCCGATGGGGAGACCCAGTACTTC. It translates to CASSHNPSGPDGETQYF. The chain recombines TRBV3-1 with TRBJ2-5; a weak D match, TRBD2 (5 bases). The CDR3 spans 17 residues. Trimming cost V 6 bases and J 5 bases, with 25 bases left between them. Per germline, CDR1 LGHDT and CDR2 YNNKEL (reference sequence).